This record covers a single T cell receptor beta chain. As yet, its antigen is unknown. Using RNA transcripts, the TCR beta CDR3 regions were amplified. A first-round RT-PCR used HTBI primers, followed by a second-round multiplex PCR. A single record per CDR3 protein comes from TCRdb applying MiXCR to the multiplex PCR reads. The sample contains 740,000 or so distinct CDR3 sequences, 35% to 50% of which appear only once. This CDR3 comprises 14 residues. The V gene lost 5 bases and the J gene lost 5 bases, with 16 bases spanning the gap. The germline V gene encodes CDR1 SGHTA and CDR2 FQGNSA. These data come from a study of Graves' ophthalmopathy and Graves' hyperthyroidism. Whole-study results and caveats: With about 88% sensitivity and approximately 80% specificity, a 13-signature model separated ophthalmopathy from stable hyperthyroidism. As the model predicted ophthalmopathy progression, it achieved a sensitivity of about 71% and a specificity of about 72%.

The source is an adult man with Graves' ophthalmopathy. The sequencing input was peripheral blood. This chain uses TRBV7-2 with TRBJ2-7; weak D call: TRBD1 (6 bases). The CDR3 here is CASSRHSGVNEQYF. The CDR3 nucleotides are TGTGCCAGCAGCCGTCACTCAGGGGTCAACGAGCAGTACTTC. The whole variable domain, filled in from reference TRBV7-2 and TRBJ2-7, reads GAGVSQSPSNKVTEKGKDVELRCDPISGHTALYWYRQSLGQGLEFLIYFQGNSAPDKSGLPSDRFSAERTGGSVSTLTIQRTQQEDSAVYLCASSRHSGVNEQYFGPGTRLTVT.